The rows below give T cell receptor beta chains drawn from one sample of a study of cytomegalovirus exposure and HLA in healthy donors. TCRdb keeps only in-frame clones here, not all; method: immunoSEQ multiplex PCR. The sample holds 80,000 to 100,000 clones; 60% to 80% are singletons and the top ten take approximately 1.1%. The sequenced sample was PBMCs. The receptors shown here come from a female donor in good health and CMV-seronegative. Each CDR3 is given with its conserved first and last residue. Each record gives: V gene, clone size, J gene, D gene, CDR3 protein, CDR3 DNA. D genes are given only for firm matches. Clone size, where shown, is once, few, many, or a class for clones that have expanded.

>TRBV10-3|.|TRBJ1-4|.
CAIGASRANEKLFF
TGTGCCATCGGGGCTTCGAGAGCTAATGAAAAACTGTTTTTT
>TRBV15|few|TRBJ1-4|.
CATSRAHGATNEKLFF
TGTGCCACCAGCAGAGCGCACGGTGCAACTAATGAAAAACTGTTTTTT
>TRBV30|.|TRBJ2-7|.
CAWSVGGAYEQYF
TGTGCCTGGAGTGTAGGGGGGGCCTACGAGCAGTACTTC
>TRBV2|few|TRBJ2-5|TRBD2
CASRQTGTSETQYF
TGTGCCAGCAGGCAAACCGGGACTAGCGAGACCCAGTACTTC
>TRBV4-1|.|TRBJ2-2|.
CASSQVGGNTGELFF
TGCGCCAGCAGCCAAGTGGGGGGGAACACCGGGGAGCTGTTTTTT
>TRBV4-3|few|TRBJ2-1|TRBD2
CASSHASGGRGEQFF
TGCGCCAGCAGCCACGCTAGCGGGGGGCGGGGTGAGCAGTTCTTC
>TRBV29-1|.|TRBJ2-7|TRBD1
CSVQGAYEQYF
TGCAGCGTGCAGGGGGCTTACGAGCAGTACTTC
>TRBV6-6|.|TRBJ2-7|.
CASSGEQGSYEQYF
TGTGCCAGCAGTGGGGAACAGGGATCCTACGAGCAGTACTTC
>TRBV19|.|TRBJ1-5|TRBD1
CASSMDPQGAFSQPQHF
TGTGCCAGTAGTATGGACCCACAGGGGGCGTTTAGTCAGCCCCAGCATTTT
>TRBV28|.|TRBJ2-7|.
CASSSVRGTYEQYF
TGTGCCAGCAGTTCGGTAAGGGGGACCTACGAGCAGTACTTC
>TRBV5-1|few|TRBJ2-3|.
CASSLSSGSTDTQYF
TGCGCCAGCAGCTTGTCGAGCGGGAGCACAGATACGCAGTATTTT
>TRBV10-1|.|TRBJ2-7|TRBD2
CASSEPGTSGIYEQYF
TGCGCCAGCAGTGAGCCCGGGACTAGCGGGATCTACGAGCAGTACTTC
>TRBV7-8|.|TRBJ1-5|TRBD1
CASSSTGTAISNQPQHF
TGTGCCAGCAGCTCCACCGGGACAGCAATTAGCAATCAGCCCCAGCATTTT
>TRBV6-4|few|TRBJ2-3|.
CASRVHGSLGDTQYF
TGTGCCAGCAGGGTCCATGGGAGCCTCGGGGATACGCAGTATTTT
>TRBV29-1|.|TRBJ1-1|TRBD1
CSVEGTAEAFF
TGCAGCGTTGAGGGGACAGCTGAAGCTTTCTTT
>TRBV7-6|.|TRBJ1-3|TRBD1
CASSFGRQGITAGNTIYF
TGTGCCAGCAGCTTTGGGAGACAGGGAATAACGGCAGGAAACACCATATATTTT
>TRBV19|.|TRBJ1-1|TRBD1
CASSIRQGAATEAFF
TGTGCCAGTAGTATTAGGCAGGGGGCAGCCACTGAAGCTTTCTTT
>TRBV19|.|TRBJ1-3|TRBD1
CASSILSTGKGGNTIYF
TGTGCCAGTAGTATCCTCTCGACAGGGAAGGGTGGAAACACCATATATTTT
>TRBV6-5|many|TRBJ2-7|TRBD2
CASSYSTSGYEQYF
TGTGCCAGCAGTTACTCGACTAGCGGCTACGAGCAGTACTTC
>TRBV30|.|TRBJ1-5|.
CAWSVGGGTSNQPQHF
TGTGCCTGGAGTGTAGGGGGGGGAACTAGCAATCAGCCCCAGCATTTT
>TRBV2|.|TRBJ1-2|TRBD1
CASRSIQGFDYGYTF
TGTGCCAGCAGGTCAATACAGGGGTTTGACTATGGCTACACCTTC
>TRBV5-8|.|TRBJ2-3|TRBD1
CASSFVRGQKDTQYF
TGTGCCAGCAGCTTCGTCAGGGGGCAAAAAGATACGCAGTATTTT
>TRBV6-6|.|TRBJ2-1|TRBD1
CASRLDRVQFF
TGTGCCAGCAGATTAGACAGGGTGCAGTTCTTC
>TRBV29-1|.|TRBJ2-2|.
CSVAVTEYSGELFF
TGCAGCGTTGCGGTCACAGAGTATTCCGGGGAGCTGTTTTTT
>TRBV7-9|.|TRBJ2-1|TRBD2
CASSFWLSGSNEQFF
TGTGCCAGCAGCTTTTGGCTTAGCGGGAGCAATGAGCAGTTCTTC
>TRBV14|.|TRBJ2-7|TRBD1
CASSLGQGVDEQYF
TGTGCCAGCAGCCTGGGACAGGGTGTGGACGAGCAGTACTTC
>TRBV7-9|.|TRBJ2-2|.
CAAREDWNTGELFF
TGTGCTGCGAGGGAGGATTGGAACACCGGGGAGCTGTTTTTT
>TRBV4-3|.|TRBJ2-6|.
CASSQEQGSGANVLTF
TGCGCCAGCAGCCAAGAACAGGGATCTGGGGCCAACGTCCTGACTTTC
>TRBV5-1|.|TRBJ2-1|.
CASSPSASGGEQFF
TGCGCCAGCAGCCCCAGTGCCAGCGGAGGTGAGCAGTTCTTC
>TRBV5-1|.|TRBJ2-3|TRBD2
CASSVLTSGSTDTQYF
TGCGCCAGCAGCGTATTAACTAGCGGGAGCACAGATACGCAGTATTTT
>TRBV6-5|few|TRBJ1-1|TRBD1
CASNGQGGEAFF
TGTGCCAGCAATGGACAGGGTGGTGAAGCTTTCTTT
>TRBV7-3|few|TRBJ2-1|TRBD2
CASSPTSGNSYEQFF
TGTGCCAGCAGCCCGACTAGCGGGAATAGCTATGAGCAGTTCTTC
>TRBV2|.|TRBJ2-6|.
CASSKQGSGANVLTF
TGTGCCAGCAGTAAACAGGGTTCTGGGGCCAACGTCCTGACTTTC
>TRBV7-7|.|TRBJ2-1|TRBD2
CASSSYLAGGNNEQFF
TGTGCTAGCAGCTCATACTTAGCGGGAGGCAACAATGAGCAGTTCTTC
>TRBV29-1|.|TRBJ2-1|.
CSVVPGSYNEQFF
TGCAGCGTGGTTCCGGGTTCCTACAATGAGCAGTTCTTC
>TRBV2|.|TRBJ1-5|TRBD1
CASAGTDSNQPQHF
TGTGCCAGCGCCGGGACAGATAGCAATCAGCCCCAGCATTTT
>TRBV28|.|TRBJ1-5|TRBD1
CATATGGGQPQHF
TGTGCCACGGCAACAGGGGGCGGTCAGCCCCAGCATTTT
>TRBV7-2|few|TRBJ2-1|TRBD2
CASSRNPAGDPGGYNEQFF
TGTGCCAGCAGCCGAAATCCAGCGGGAGATCCGGGCGGTTACAATGAGCAGTTCTTC
>TRBV7-3|.|TRBJ2-4|TRBD1
CASSPSGQGWNIQYF
TGTGCCAGCAGCCCATCGGGACAGGGATGGAACATTCAGTACTTC
>TRBV6-6|few|TRBJ1-2|.
CASTSMEGAMGYGYTF
TGTGCCAGCACCTCTATGGAAGGGGCTATGGGCTATGGCTACACCTTC
>TRBV30|.|TRBJ2-7|.
CAWSHLEGRRYEQYF
TGTGCCTGGAGTCATTTGGAGGGTCGCAGATACGAGCAGTACTTC